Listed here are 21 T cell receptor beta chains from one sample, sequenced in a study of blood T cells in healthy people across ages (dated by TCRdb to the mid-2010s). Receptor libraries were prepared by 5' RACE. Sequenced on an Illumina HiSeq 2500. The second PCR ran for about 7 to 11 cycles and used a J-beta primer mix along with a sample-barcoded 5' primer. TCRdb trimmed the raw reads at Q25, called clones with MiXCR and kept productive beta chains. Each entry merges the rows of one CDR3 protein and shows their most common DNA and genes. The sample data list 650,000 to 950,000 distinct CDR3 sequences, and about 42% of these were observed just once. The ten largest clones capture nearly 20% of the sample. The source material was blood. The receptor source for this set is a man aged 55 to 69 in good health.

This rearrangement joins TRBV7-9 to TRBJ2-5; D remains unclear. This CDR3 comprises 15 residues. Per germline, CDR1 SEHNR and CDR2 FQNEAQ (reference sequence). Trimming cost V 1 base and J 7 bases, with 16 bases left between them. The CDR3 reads CASSLGRGVKGTQYF. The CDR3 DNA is TGTGCCAGCAGCTTAGGACGCGGAGTTAAAGGGACCCAGTACTTC.

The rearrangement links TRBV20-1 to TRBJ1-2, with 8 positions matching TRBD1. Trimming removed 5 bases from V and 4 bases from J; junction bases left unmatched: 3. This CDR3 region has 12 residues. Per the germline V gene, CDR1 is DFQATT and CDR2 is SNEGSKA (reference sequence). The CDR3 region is CSAPGTGYGYTF. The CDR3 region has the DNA TGCAGTGCTCCCGGGACAGGCTATGGCTACACCTTC.

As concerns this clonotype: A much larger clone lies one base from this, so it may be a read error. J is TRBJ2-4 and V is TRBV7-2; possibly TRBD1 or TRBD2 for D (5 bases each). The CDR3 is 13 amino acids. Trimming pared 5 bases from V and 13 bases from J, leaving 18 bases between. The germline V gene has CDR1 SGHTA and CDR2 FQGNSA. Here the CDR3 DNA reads TGTGCCAGCAGCCCCGTGGGACGAGAGGAGCAGTACTTC. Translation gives CASSPVGREEQYF.

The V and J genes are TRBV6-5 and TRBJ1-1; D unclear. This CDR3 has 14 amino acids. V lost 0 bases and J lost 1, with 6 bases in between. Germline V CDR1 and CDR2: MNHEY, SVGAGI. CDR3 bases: TGTGCCAGCAGTTACTCGAACAGGAACACTGAAGCTTTCTTT. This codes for CASSYSNRNTEAFF.

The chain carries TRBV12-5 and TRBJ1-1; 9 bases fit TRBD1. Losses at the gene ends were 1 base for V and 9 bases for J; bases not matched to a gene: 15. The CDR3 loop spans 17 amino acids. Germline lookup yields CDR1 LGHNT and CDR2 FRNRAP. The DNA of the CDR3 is TGTGCTAGTGGTTTGGCCCAAACCGGGACAGGGTTTGCGCAAGCTTTCTTT. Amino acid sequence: CASGLAQTGTGFAQAFF. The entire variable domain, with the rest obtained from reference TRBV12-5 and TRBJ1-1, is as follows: DARVTQTPRHKVTEMGQEVTMRCQPILGHNTVFWYRQTMMQGLELLAYFRNRAPLDDSGMPKDRFSAEMPDATLATLKIQPSEPRDSAVYFCASGLAQTGTGFAQAFFGQGTRLTVV.

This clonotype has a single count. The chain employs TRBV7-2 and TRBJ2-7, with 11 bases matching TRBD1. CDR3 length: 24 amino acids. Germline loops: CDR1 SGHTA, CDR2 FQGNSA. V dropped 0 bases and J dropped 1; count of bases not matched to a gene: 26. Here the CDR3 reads CASSLALSLSGLERDRGGSYEQYF. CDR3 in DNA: TGTGCCAGCAGCTTAGCGCTTTCCCTTTCAGGCTTGGAAAGGGACAGGGGGGGGTCCTACGAGCAGTACTTC.

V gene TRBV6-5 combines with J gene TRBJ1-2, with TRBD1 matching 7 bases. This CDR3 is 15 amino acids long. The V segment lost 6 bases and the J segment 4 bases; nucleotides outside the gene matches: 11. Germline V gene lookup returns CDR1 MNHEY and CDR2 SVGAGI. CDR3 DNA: TGTGCCAGCAGCTCCGGGACAGCCCCAATCTATGGCTACACCTTC. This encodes CASSSGTAPIYGYTF.

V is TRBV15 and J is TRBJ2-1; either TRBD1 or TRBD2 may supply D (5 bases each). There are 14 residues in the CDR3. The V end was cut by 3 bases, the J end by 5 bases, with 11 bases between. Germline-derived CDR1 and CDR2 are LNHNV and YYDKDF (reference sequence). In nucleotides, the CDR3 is TGTGCCACCAGCAGGTCCGGGGACGACAATGAGCAGTTCTTC. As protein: CATSRSGDDNEQFF.

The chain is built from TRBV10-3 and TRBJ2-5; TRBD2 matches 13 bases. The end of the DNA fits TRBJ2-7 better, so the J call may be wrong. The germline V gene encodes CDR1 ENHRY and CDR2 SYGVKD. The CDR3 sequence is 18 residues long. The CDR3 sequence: CAIAVPGTSGTLSYEQYF. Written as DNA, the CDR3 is TGTGCCATCGCGGTTCCAGGGACTAGCGGGACCCTTTCCTACGAGCAGTACTTC.

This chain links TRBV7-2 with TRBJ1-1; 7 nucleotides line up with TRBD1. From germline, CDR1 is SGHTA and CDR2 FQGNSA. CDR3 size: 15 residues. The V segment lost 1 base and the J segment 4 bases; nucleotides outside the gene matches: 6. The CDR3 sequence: CASSLVEGAVTEAFF. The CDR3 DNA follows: TGTGCCAGCAGCTTAGTTGAGGGGGCTGTCACTGAAGCTTTCTTT.

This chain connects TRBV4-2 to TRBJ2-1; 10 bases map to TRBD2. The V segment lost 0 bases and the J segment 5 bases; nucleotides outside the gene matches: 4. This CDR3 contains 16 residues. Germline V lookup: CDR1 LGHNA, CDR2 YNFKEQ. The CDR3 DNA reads TGTGCCAGCAGCCAAGATTTAGCGGGGGGAAACAATGAGCAGTTCTTC. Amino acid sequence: CASSQDLAGGNNEQFF.

This CDR3 is CSARGVPEGYTF. The CDR3 DNA reads TGCAGTGCTAGAGGGGTACCGGAAGGCTACACCTTC. The chain recombines TRBV20-1 with TRBJ1-2; D uncertain. The germline V gene encodes CDR1 DFQATT and CDR2 SNEGSKA (reference sequence). Trimming took 1 base from V and 8 from J, leaving 11 bases between them. This CDR3 contains 12 residues.

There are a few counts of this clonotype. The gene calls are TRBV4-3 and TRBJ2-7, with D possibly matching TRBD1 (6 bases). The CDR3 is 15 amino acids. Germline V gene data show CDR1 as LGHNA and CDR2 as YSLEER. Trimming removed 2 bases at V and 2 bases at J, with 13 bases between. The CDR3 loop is CASSQNQGSPYEQYF. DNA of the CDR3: TGCGCCAGCAGCCAAAATCAGGGGTCGCCCTACGAGCAGTACTTC.

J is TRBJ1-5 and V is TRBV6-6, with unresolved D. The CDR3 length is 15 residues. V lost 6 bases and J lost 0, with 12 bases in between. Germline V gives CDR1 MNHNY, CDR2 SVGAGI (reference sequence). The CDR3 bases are TGTGCCAGCAGCCATCCTCTGAATAGCAATCAGCCCCAGCATTTT. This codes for CASSHPLNSNQPQHF.

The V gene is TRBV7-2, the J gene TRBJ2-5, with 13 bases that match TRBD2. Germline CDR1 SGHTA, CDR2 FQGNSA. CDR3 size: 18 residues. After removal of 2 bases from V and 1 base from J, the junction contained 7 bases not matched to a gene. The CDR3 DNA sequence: TGTGCCAGCAGCTTATGGCTGAGGACTAGCGGGGGCCAAGAGACCCAGTACTTC. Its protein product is CASSLWLRTSGGQETQYF.

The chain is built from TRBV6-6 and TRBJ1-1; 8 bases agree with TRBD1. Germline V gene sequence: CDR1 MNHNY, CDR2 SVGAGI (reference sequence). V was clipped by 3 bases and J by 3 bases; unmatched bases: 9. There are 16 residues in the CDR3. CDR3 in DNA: TGTGCCAGCAGTTATTCTCAGGGGGCGCTTGACACTGAAGCTTTCTTT. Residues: CASSYSQGALDTEAFF.

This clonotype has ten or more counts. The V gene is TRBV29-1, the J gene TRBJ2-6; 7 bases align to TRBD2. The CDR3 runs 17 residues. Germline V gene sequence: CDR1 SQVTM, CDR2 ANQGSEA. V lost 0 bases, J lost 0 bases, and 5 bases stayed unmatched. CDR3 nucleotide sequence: TGCAGCGTTGAAGATCCTGGGGGGGGCTCTGGGGCCAACGTCCTGACTTTC. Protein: CSVEDPGGGSGANVLTF.

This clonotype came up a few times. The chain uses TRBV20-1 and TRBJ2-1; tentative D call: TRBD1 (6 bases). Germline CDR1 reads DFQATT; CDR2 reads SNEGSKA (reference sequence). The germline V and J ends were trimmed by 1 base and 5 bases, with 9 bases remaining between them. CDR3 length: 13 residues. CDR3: CSARGRDNNEQFF. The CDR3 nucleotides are TGCAGTGCTAGAGGCAGGGACAACAATGAGCAGTTCTTC.

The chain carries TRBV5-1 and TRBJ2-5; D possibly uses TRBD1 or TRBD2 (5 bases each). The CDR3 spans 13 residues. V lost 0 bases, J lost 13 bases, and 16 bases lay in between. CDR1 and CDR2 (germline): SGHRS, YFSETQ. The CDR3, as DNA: TGCGCCAGCAGCTTGGTCGGGACCTGTGAGCGGTACTTC. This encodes CASSLVGTCERYF.

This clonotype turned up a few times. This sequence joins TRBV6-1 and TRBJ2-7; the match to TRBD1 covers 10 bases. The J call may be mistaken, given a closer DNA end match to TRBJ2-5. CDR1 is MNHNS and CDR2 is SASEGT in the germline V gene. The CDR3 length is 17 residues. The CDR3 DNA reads TGTGCCAGCAGTCCACTCTACGAGGGACAGGGGCAAGAGACCCAGTACTTC. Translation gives CASSPLYEGQGQETQYF.

CDR3: CATSREASNQPQHF. The CDR3 nucleotides read TGTGCCACCAGCCGCGAGGCTAGCAATCAGCCCCAGCATTTT. The V and J genes are TRBV15 and TRBJ1-5; no clear D. Trimming left V 5 bases short and J 0 bases short, with 8 bases between. Germline CDR1 and CDR2: LNHNV and YYDKDF (reference sequence). The CDR3 loop spans 14 amino acids. Full variable domain (missing parts from reference TRBV15 and TRBJ1-5): DAMVIQNPRYQVTQFGKPVTLSCSQTLNHNVMYWYQQKSSQAPKLLFHYYDKDFNNEADTPDNFQSRRPNTSFCFLDIRSPGLGDTAMYLCATSREASNQPQHFGDGTRLSIL.